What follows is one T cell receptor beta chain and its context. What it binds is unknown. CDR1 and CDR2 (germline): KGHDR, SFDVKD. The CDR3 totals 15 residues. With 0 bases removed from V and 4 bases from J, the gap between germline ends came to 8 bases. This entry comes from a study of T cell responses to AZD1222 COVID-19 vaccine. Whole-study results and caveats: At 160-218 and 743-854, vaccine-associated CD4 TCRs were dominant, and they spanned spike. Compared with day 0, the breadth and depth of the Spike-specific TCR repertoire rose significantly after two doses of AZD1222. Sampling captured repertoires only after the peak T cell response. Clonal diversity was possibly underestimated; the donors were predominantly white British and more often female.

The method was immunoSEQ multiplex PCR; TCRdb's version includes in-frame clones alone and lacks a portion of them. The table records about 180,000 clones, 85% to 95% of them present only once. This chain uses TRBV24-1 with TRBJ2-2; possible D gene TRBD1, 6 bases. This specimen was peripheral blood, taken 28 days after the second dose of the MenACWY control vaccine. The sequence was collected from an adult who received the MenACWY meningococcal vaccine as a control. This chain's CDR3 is CATSDLWGRTGELFF. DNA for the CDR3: TGTGCCACCAGTGATTTGTGGGGGCGCACCGGGGAGCTGTTTTTT.